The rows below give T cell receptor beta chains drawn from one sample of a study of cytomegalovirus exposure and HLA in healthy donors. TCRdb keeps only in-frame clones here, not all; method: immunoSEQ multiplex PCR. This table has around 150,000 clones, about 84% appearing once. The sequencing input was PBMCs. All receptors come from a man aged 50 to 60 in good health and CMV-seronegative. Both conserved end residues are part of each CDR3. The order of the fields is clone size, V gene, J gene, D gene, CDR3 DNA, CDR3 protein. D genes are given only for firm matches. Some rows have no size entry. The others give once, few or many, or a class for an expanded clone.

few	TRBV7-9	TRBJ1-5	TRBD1	TGTGCCAGCAGCACGGGACAGGGCAATCAGCCCCAGCATTTT	CASSTGQGNQPQHF
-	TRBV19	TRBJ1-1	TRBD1	TGTGCCAGTAGTATAGGGAGGGACAGGGCTGAAGCTTTCTTT	CASSIGRDRAEAFF
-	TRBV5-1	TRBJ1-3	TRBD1	TGCGCCAGCAGCTTTGGTCAGGGGGCGCCGGACACCATATATTTT	CASSFGQGAPDTIYF
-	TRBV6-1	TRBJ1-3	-	TGTGCCAGCGGGGGACACTCATACTCTGGAAACACCATATATTTT	CASGGHSYSGNTIYF
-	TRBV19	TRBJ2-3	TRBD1	TGTGCCAGTAGTATAGACCGACAGGGATCGGATACGCAGTATTTT	CASSIDRQGSDTQYF
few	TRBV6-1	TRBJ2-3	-	TGTGCCAGCAGCGAAGCGGGACACTTCACAGATACGCAGTATTTT	CASSEAGHFTDTQYF
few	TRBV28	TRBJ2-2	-	TGTGCCAGCAGACTCGATGCATGGGCCACGAACACCGGGGAGCTGTTTTTT	CASRLDAWATNTGELFF
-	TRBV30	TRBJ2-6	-	TGTGCCTGGAGTGTGGCCACAGGGCGCCCTGGGGCCAACGTCCTGACTTTC	CAWSVATGRPGANVLTF
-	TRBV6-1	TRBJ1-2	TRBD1	TGTGCCAGCAGTGATTGGACAGGGGTTGGCTACACCTTC	CASSDWTGVGYTF
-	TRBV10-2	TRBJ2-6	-	TGCGCCAGCAGTGAAAGATATACCGGGAGCTCTGGGGCCAACGTCCTGACTTTC	CASSERYTGSSGANVLTF
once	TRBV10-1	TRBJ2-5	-	TGCGCCAGCAGATGGGAGCGCGGGGGCCTGCTTAAAGAGACCCAGTACTTC	CASRWERGGLLKETQYF
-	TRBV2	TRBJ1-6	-	TGTGCCAGCAAGTTGAGCTCCTATAATTCACCCCTCCACTTT	CASKLSSYNSPLHF
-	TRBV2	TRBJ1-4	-	TGTGCCAGCAGTACCGGACGTAGGGGGGGGTCATCGGCTAATGAAAAACTGTTTTTT	CASSTGRRGGSSANEKLFF
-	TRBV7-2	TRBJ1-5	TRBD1	TGTGCCAGCAGCTCAAGACAGGGGGATCAGCCCCAGCATTTT	CASSSRQGDQPQHF
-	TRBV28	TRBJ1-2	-	TGTGCCAGCACCGGACAGCAGACAAACTATGGCTACACCTTC	CASTGQQTNYGYTF
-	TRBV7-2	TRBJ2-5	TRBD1	TGTGCCAGCTCCGAGGGGGCGGTTATCGAGACCCAGTACTTC	CASSEGAVIETQYF
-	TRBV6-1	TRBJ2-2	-	TGTGCCAGCACCAAGAACACCGGGGAGCTGTTTTTT	CASTKNTGELFF
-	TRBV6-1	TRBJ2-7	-	TGTGCCAGCAACCGGGACACTTTCCCCTACGAGCAGTACTTC	CASNRDTFPYEQYF
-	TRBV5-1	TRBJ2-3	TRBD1	TGCGCCAGCAGCCAAGGAATAGCAAGGACAGGGCCCACAGATACGCAGTATTTT	CASSQGIARTGPTDTQYF
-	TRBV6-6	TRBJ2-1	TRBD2	TGTGCCAGCGCCCAGCCCGTAGCGGGAGGTAAAAATGAGCAGTTCTTC	CASAQPVAGGKNEQFF
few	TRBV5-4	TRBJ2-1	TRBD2	TGTGCCAGCAGCTCCGGGACTAGCGGTAACTACAATGAGCAGTTCTTC	CASSSGTSGNYNEQFF
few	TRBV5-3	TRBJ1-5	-	TGTGCCAGACCCCTAAGGGGGAGTCAGCCCCAGCATTTT	CARPLRGSQPQHF
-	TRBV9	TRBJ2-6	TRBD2	TGTGCCAGCAGCCCCCGGGAGGGCCACCCCTCTGGGGCCAACGTCCTGACTTTC	CASSPREGHPSGANVLTF
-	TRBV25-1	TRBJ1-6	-	TGTGCCAGCAGTGGATCCCTTGGCAATTCACCCCTCCACTTT	CASSGSLGNSPLHF
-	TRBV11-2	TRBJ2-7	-	TGTGCCAGCAGCTTACGGACAGTTGCCTACGAGCAGTACTTC	CASSLRTVAYEQYF
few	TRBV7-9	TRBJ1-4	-	TGTGCCAGCAGCAACACAGAAAAACTGTTTTTT	CASSNTEKLFF
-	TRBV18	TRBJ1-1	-	TGTGCCAGCTCACCCGCCGGGTCAACAGGTACTGAAGCTTTCTTT	CASSPAGSTGTEAFF
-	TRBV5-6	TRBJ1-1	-	TGTGCCAGCACCTTTTCCCTTAACACTGAAGCTTTCTTT	CASTFSLNTEAFF
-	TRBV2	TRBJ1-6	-	TGTGCCAGCAGTACTCCCGAAATTAAGAATTCACCCCTCCACTTT	CASSTPEIKNSPLHF
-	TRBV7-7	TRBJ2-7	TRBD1	TGTGCTAGCAGCCTAGACAGGGGGGGCGAGCAGTACTTC	CASSLDRGGEQYF
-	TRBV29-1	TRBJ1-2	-	TGCAGCGTAACCGACATTGGGTATGGCTACACCTTC	CSVTDIGYGYTF
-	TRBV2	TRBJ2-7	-	TGTGCCAGCAGAGGCCTTGGGCAGGCAAACGAGCAGTACTTC	CASRGLGQANEQYF
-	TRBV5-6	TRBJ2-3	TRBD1	TGTGCCAGCAGCCCCACTGGACAGGGGAGGCCAGATACGCAGTATTTT	CASSPTGQGRPDTQYF
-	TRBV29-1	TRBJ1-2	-	TGCAGCGTAGAGACAGTCAACTATGGCTACACCTTC	CSVETVNYGYTF
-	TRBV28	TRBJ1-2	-	TGTGCCAGCAGTTTATTAAGCTCTGGCTACACCTTC	CASSLLSSGYTF
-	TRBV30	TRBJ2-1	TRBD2	TGTGCCTGGAGAAGACTAGCGGAGTACAATGAGCAGTTCTTC	CAWRRLAEYNEQFF
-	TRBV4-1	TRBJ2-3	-	TGCGCCAGCAGCCAACTACAGGGAACTAGCACAGATACGCAGTATTTT	CASSQLQGTSTDTQYF
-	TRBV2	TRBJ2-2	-	TGTGCCAGCAGTCCCTTCCGCGCTGACGGGGAGCTGTTTTTT	CASSPFRADGELFF
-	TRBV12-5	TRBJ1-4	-	TGTGCTAGTGGTTTGGAAAAGGGGACAACTAATGAAAAACTGTTTTTT	CASGLEKGTTNEKLFF
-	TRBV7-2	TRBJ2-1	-	TGTGCCAGCAGCTCCCCTCCGGGAAGGCAGTTCTTC	CASSSPPGRQFF
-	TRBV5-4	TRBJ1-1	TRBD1	TGTGCCAGCAGCTTGGGGCGCACAGGGGGCACGATTGAAGCTTTCTTT	CASSLGRTGGTIEAFF
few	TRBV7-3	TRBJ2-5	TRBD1	TGTGCCAGCAGCTTAGGGAACAGGGGGCGAGAGACCCAGTACTTC	CASSLGNRGRETQYF